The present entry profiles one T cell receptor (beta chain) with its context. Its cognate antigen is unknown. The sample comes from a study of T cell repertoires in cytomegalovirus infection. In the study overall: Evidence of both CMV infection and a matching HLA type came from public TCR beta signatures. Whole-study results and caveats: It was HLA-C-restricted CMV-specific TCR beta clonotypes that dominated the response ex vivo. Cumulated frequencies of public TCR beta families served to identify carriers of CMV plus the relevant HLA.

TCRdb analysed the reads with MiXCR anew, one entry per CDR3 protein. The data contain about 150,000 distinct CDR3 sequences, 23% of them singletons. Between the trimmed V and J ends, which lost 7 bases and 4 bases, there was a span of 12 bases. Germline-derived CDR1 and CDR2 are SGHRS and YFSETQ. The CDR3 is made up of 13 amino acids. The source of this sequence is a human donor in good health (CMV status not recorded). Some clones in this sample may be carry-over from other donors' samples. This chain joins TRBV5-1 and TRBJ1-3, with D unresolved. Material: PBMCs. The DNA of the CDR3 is TGCGCCAGCCAGAACGGACCCGGAAACACCATATATTTT. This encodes CASQNGPGNTIYF. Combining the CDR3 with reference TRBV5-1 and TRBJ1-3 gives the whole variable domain KAGVTQTPRYLIKTRGQQVTLSCSPISGHRSVSWYQQTPGQGLQFLFEYFSETQRNKGNFPGRFSGRQFSNSRSEMNVSTLELGDSALYLCASQNGPGNTIYFGEGSWLTVV.